A single sample gave rise to the 8 T cell receptor beta chains below, sequenced in a study of blood T cell repertoires in COVID-19. Profiled with immunoSEQ multiplex PCR; TCRdb holds only in-frame clones, not every one. The sample records about 200,000 clones, roughly 80% being singletons. Sequencing was carried out using PBMCs or T cells enriched from blood (not recorded which). The receptors shown here come from a woman in her sixties or seventies with acute COVID-19.

J is TRBJ2-5 and V is TRBV20-1; 10 bases match TRBD2. After removal of 3 bases from V and 1 base from J, the junction contained 2 bases not matched to a gene. Per the germline V gene, CDR1 is DFQATT and CDR2 is SNEGSKA (reference sequence). This CDR3 has 14 residues. This chain's CDR3 is CSASRLAGQETQYF. The CDR3 DNA reads as TGCAGTGCTAGTAGACTAGCGGGCCAAGAGACCCAGTACTTC.

The chain is built from TRBV10-3 and TRBJ2-1; 7 nucleotides match TRBD2. Germline loops: CDR1 ENHRY, CDR2 SYGVKD. The CDR3 is 17 amino acids. Trimming removed 6 bases from V and 0 bases from J; junction bases left unmatched: 11. CDR3 sequence: CAISGTKRESSYNEQFF. The CDR3 nucleotides are TGTGCCATCAGCGGGACTAAACGGGAAAGCTCCTACAATGAGCAGTTCTTC.

The chain links TRBV27 to TRBJ2-7; possibly TRBD1 for D (6 bases). The CDR3 contains 13 residues. V gave up 6 bases and J gave up 3 bases, with 12 bases separating them. The germline CDR1 and CDR2 sequences are MNHEY and SMNVEV (reference sequence). As DNA, the CDR3 is TGTGCCAGCAGCCGCCGGACAGACTACGAGCAGTACTTC. The encoded protein is CASSRRTDYEQYF.

The chain employs TRBV19 and TRBJ2-5, with 7 bases fitting TRBD2. V lost 10 bases to trimming and J lost 5 bases; unmatched junction nucleotides: 7. Germline loops: CDR1 LNHDA, CDR2 SQIVND (reference sequence). This CDR3 contains 12 residues. CDR3 nucleotides: TGTGCCACCAGGAGGGGAGGGGAGACCCAGTACTTC. It yields the protein CATRRGGETQYF.

The V gene is TRBV9, the J gene TRBJ2-3, with a weak D call TRBD1 (5 bases). V was pared by 6 bases and J by 6 bases, with 5 bases between. CDR3 size: 10 residues. Germline V lookup: CDR1 SGDLS, CDR2 YYNGEE. CDR3 nucleotide sequence: TGTGCCAGCAAGGGGGATACGCAGTATTTT. Translation gives CASKGDTQYF.

This chain links TRBV6-6 with TRBJ1-2; 7 nucleotides match TRBD1. The CDR3 has 15 amino acids. V lost 1 base to trimming and J lost 6 bases; unmatched junction nucleotides: 8. Germline V lookup: CDR1 MNHNY, CDR2 SVGAGI (reference sequence). The CDR3 protein is CASSYFDRASDGYTF. DNA for the CDR3: TGTGCCAGCAGTTACTTCGACAGGGCCTCTGATGGCTACACCTTC.

The V gene is TRBV30, the J gene TRBJ2-2; 10 bases are a match to TRBD2. Losses at the gene ends were 3 bases for V and 6 bases for J; bases not matched to a gene: 7. The CDR3 is made up of 15 amino acids. The V gene's germline CDR1 is GTSNPN and CDR2 SVGIG (reference sequence). This CDR3 reads CAWRRAGGEAGELFF. The CDR3 DNA sequence: TGTGCCTGGAGGAGAGCGGGAGGGGAGGCCGGGGAGCTGTTTTTT. Looking up the rest from reference TRBV30 and TRBJ2-2 gives the full variable domain: SQTIHQWPATLVQPVGSPLSLECTVEGTSNPNLYWYRQAAGRGLQLLFYSVGIGQISSEVPQNLSASRPQDRQFILSSKKLLLSDSGFYLCAWRRAGGEAGELFFGEGSRLTVL.

V and J are TRBV18 and TRBJ2-1; 10 nucleotides align to TRBD2. CDR1 is KGHSH, CDR2 LQKENI, per germline. This CDR3 is 19 amino acids long. V lost 2 bases to trimming and J lost 6 bases; unmatched junction nucleotides: 16. The CDR3 DNA sequence: TGTGCCAGCTCACCATCCGGGCTAGCGGGGGCCAAAACCTTCAATGAGCAGTTCTTC. This translates into CASSPSGLAGAKTFNEQFF.